The source of this T cell receptor beta chain is a study of CXCR3-negative and CXCR3-positive naive CD8 T cells. At the level of the study: Libraries each contributed about 1.5 +/- 0.3 million TRB reads, for around 140 million in total.

Researchers prepared the TRB cDNA libraries using 5' RACE with UMI labels. TCRdb reworked the 5' RACE reads into one entry per CDR3 protein, no DNA. In all, the sample yields some 140,000 distinct CDR3 sequences. Points from the study as a whole: Memory cells showed distinct TRBV-TRBJ patterns, while the two naive subsets matched. Expression of CXCR3 was partially reduced after cryopreservation, and fresh PBMCs were used in most assays. More hydrophobic TRB CDR3s occurred in CXCR3-positive than in CXCR3-negative naive cells.

With respect to this clonotype: What it recognizes is unknown.

Germline-derived CDR1 and CDR2 are MDHEN and SYDVKM. The CDR3 has 16 residues. The clonotype was recovered from a human donor in good health. Some clones in this sample may be carry-over from other donors' samples. The chain links TRBV28 to TRBJ2-1. Sequencing used naive CXCR3+ CD8+ T cells from blood. Subset of the sample: CD45RO-CCR7+CD27+CD95- naive CD8+ T cells expressing CXCR3 (TNR3+). This chain's CDR3 is CASSLLASSSYNEQFF. The full variable domain, completed using reference TRBV28 and TRBJ2-1, is DVKVTQSSRYLVKRTGEKVFLECVQDMDHENMFWYRQDPGLGLRLIYFSYDVKMKEKGDIPEGYSVSREKKERFSLILESASTNQTSMYLCASSLLASSSYNEQFFGPGTRLTVL.